A selection of T cell receptor beta chains follows, all from one sample in a study of shared clonotypes between healthy human individuals. Clones were sequenced by immunoSEQ multiplex PCR, and TCRdb holds only the in-frame ones, with some missing. This repertoire shows some 980,000 clones, over 75% found once; its top ten account for over 1.3%. The sequenced material came from memory CD4+ T cells sorted from blood. These receptors originate from a man aged 18 to 29 in good health. The CDR3 runs from the conserved cysteine through the conserved F or W. The D gene is left open where the match is weak. The size of a clone is reported for some rows only, either as once, few or many, or as a class for expanded clones.

TRBJ1-4,TRBV6-1,.,.,TGTGCCAGCAGTGACGGCCAGGGCAATGAAAAACTGTTTTTT,CASSDGQGNEKLFF
TRBJ2-5,TRBV19,.,.,TGTGCCAGTAGTAACACAGGTTTTGAGACCCAGTACTTC,CASSNTGFETQYF
TRBJ1-5,TRBV6-1,TRBD1,few,TGTGCCAGCGGGACAGGGGGCAGCAATCAGCCCCAGCATTTT,CASGTGGSNQPQHF
TRBJ2-2,TRBV30,TRBD2,.,TGTGCCTGGAGTGCCGGGAGGTTCACCGGGGAGCTGTTTTTT,CAWSAGRFTGELFF
TRBJ2-1,TRBV9,.,.,TGTGCCAGCAGCGTCGGGGGAGGCGCCTACAATGAGCAGTTCTTC,CASSVGGGAYNEQFF
TRBJ2-5,TRBV19,.,.,TGTGCCAGTAGTTTCAAAGAGACCCAGTACTTC,CASSFKETQYF
TRBJ1-4,TRBV15,TRBD1,.,TGTGCCACCAGCAGAGATTTGGACAGGGTCCGTCTGGCTGAAAAACTGTTTTTT,CATSRDLDRVRLAEKLFF
TRBJ2-3,TRBV7-9,.,.,TGTGCCAGCAGCTTATTGGGGAGCACAGATACGCAGTATTTT,CASSLLGSTDTQYF
TRBJ2-2,TRBV19,.,.,TGTGCCAGTAGGCCTTGGGGGGGCGCGGCCGGGGAGCTGTTTTTT,CASRPWGGAAGELFF
TRBJ1-6,TRBV27,.,.,TGTGCCAGCAGTCTTACTGGGACCTCCTATAATTCACCCCTCCACTTT,CASSLTGTSYNSPLHF
TRBJ2-1,TRBV4-2,.,few,TGTGCCAGCAGCCCAGCAGGGAGAGAAAATGAGCAGTTCTTC,CASSPAGRENEQFF
TRBJ1-6,TRBV7-9,TRBD1,.,TGTGCCAGCAGCGCGGGACAGGGGGTTTCACCCCTCCACTTT,CASSAGQGVSPLHF
TRBJ2-2,TRBV18,.,.,TGTGCCAGCTCACCACGGACCCCGAACACCGGGGAGCTGTTTTTT,CASSPRTPNTGELFF
TRBJ1-2,TRBV10-3,.,.,TGTGCCATCAGTGAGTCTTACGGCAGGGAGGGCTACACCTTC,CAISESYGREGYTF
TRBJ1-3,TRBV5-6,.,.,TGTGCCAGCAGTGACAGGTTACGGGGAAACACCATATATTTT,CASSDRLRGNTIYF
TRBJ2-7,TRBV5-6,.,.,TGTGCCAGCAGCTTAGGTGCGGTTAGCTCCTACGAGCAGTACTTC,CASSLGAVSSYEQYF
TRBJ2-1,TRBV30,.,.,TGTGCCTGGAGTAGGGGGGGGATCTACAATGAGCAGTTCTTC,CAWSRGGIYNEQFF
TRBJ2-3,TRBV30,TRBD2,.,TGTGCCTGGAGTAGCGGGAGGGCCTCTGGAGATACGCAGTATTTT,CAWSSGRASGDTQYF
TRBJ2-5,TRBV2,.,.,TGTGCCAGCACCTACTCCGAAGAGACCCAGTACTTC,CASTYSEETQYF
TRBJ2-7,TRBV2,.,.,TGTGCCAGCAGCCCTCCGTCGGGCCGAAGGGAGCAGTACTTC,CASSPPSGRREQYF
TRBJ2-7,TRBV10-3,.,.,TGTGCCATCAGTGAGACACGGGACTCCTACGAGCAGTACTTC,CAISETRDSYEQYF
TRBJ2-2,TRBV28,TRBD1,.,TGTGCCAGCAGTTCTCGACAGGGGAGGAGGGGAACCGGGGAGCTGTTTTTT,CASSSRQGRRGTGELFF
TRBJ1-2,TRBV11-2,.,.,TGTGCCAGCAGCTTACTATATACGGGAGTCTATGGCTACACCTTC,CASSLLYTGVYGYTF
TRBJ2-1,TRBV19,.,few,TGTGCCAGTAGTCTAAACGGGGTCTCCTACAATGAGCAGTTCTTC,CASSLNGVSYNEQFF
TRBJ2-5,TRBV4-3,TRBD2,.,TGCGCCAGCAGCCAGGGACTAGTCGCTGGAGAGACCCAGTACTTC,CASSQGLVAGETQYF
TRBJ1-1,TRBV5-1,TRBD1,few,TGCGCCAGCAGCTCCGGGACAGGGAACCCTGAAGCTTTCTTT,CASSSGTGNPEAFF
TRBJ1-2,TRBV30,.,.,TGTGCCTGGAGTGGCCCACTCTATGGCTACACCTTC,CAWSGPLYGYTF
TRBJ1-3,TRBV19,.,.,TGTGCCAGTAGTTATGGACCTGGAAACACCATATATTTT,CASSYGPGNTIYF
TRBJ1-2,TRBV4-3,.,once,TGCGCCAGCAGCCCCTCTGGGAGCTATGGCTACACCTTC,CASSPSGSYGYTF
TRBJ1-1,TRBV5-1,.,.,TGCGCCAGCAGGCAAGGACCGACGAACACTGAAGCTTTCTTT,CASRQGPTNTEAFF